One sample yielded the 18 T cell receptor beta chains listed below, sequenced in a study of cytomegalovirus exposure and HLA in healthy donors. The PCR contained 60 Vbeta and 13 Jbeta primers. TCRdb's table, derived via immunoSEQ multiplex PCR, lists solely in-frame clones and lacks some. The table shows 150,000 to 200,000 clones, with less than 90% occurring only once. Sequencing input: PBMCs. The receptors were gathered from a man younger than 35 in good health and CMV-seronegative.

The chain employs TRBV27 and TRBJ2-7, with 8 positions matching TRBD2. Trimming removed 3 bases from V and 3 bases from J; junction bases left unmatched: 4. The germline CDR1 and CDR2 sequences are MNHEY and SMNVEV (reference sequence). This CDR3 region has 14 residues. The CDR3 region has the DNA TGTGCCAGCAGTTTCAAAAGCGGGAGCTACGAGCAGTACTTC. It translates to CASSFKSGSYEQYF.

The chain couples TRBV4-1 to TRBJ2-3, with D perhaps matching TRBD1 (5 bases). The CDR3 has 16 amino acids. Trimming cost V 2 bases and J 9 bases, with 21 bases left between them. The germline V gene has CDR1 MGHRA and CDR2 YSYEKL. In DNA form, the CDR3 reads TGCGCCAGCAGCCAACCTAAGACAGACTCACGTGCCACGCAGTATTTT. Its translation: CASSQPKTDSRATQYF.

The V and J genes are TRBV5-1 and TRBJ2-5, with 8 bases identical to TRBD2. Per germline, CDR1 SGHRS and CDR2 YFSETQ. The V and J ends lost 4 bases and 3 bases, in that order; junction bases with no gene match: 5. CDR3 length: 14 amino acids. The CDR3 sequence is CASSAGLAEETQYF. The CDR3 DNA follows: TGCGCCAGCAGCGCCGGACTAGCAGAAGAGACCCAGTACTTC.

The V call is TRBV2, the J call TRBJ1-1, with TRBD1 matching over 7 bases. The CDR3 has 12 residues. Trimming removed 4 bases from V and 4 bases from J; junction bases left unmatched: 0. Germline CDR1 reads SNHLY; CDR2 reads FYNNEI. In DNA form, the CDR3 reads TGTGCCAGCAGTGGGACAGGCACTGAAGCTTTCTTT. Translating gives CASSGTGTEAFF.

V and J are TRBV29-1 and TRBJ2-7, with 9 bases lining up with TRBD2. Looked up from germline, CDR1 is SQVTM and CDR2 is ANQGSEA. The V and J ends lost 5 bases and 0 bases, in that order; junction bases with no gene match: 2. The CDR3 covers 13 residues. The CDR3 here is CSVSGRSSYEQYF. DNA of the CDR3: TGCAGCGTTAGCGGGAGGTCCTCCTACGAGCAGTACTTC.

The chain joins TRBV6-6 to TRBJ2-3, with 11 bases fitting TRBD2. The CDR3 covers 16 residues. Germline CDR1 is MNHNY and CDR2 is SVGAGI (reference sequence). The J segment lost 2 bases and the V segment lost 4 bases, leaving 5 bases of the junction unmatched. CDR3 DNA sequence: TGTGCCAGCAGTTTAGGACTAGCGGGTGCCACAGATACGCAGTATTTT. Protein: CASSLGLAGATDTQYF.

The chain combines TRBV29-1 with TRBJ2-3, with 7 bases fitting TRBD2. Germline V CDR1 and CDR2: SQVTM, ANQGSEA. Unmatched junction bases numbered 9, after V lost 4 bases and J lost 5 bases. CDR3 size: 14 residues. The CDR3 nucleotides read TGCAGCGTTGGGGCTAGCGGCTTCGGAGATACGCAGTATTTT. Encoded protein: CSVGASGFGDTQYF.

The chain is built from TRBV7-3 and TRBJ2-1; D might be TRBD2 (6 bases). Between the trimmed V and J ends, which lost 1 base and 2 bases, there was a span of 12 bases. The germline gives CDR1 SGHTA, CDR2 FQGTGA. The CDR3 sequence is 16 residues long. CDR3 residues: CASSLNPPGAYNEQFF. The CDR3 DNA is TGTGCCAGCAGCTTAAACCCCCCGGGGGCCTACAATGAGCAGTTCTTC.

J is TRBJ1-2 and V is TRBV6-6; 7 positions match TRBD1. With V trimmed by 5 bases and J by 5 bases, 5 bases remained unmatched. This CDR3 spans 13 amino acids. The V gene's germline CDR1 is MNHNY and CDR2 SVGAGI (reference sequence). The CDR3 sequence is CASSRDSSYGYTF. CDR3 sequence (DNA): TGTGCCAGCAGTCGGGACAGCTCATATGGCTACACCTTC.

CDR3 protein: CASSPEVGSAGANVLTF. The CDR3 region has the DNA TGTGCCAGCAGCCCGGAGGTGGGTTCGGCCGGGGCCAACGTCCTGACTTTC. The chain joins TRBV5-6 to TRBJ2-6; D might be TRBD2 (5 bases). V was clipped by 4 bases and J by 4 bases, with 18 bases between them. In germline, CDR1 is SGHDT, CDR2 YYEEEE. The CDR3 is made up of 17 amino acids.

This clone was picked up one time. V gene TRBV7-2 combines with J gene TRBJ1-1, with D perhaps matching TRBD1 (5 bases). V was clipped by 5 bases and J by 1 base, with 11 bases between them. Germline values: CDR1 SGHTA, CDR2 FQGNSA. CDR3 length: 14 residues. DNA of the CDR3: TGTGCCAGCAGCCCCTGGGGGGGGAACACTGAAGCTTTCTTT. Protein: CASSPWGGNTEAFF.

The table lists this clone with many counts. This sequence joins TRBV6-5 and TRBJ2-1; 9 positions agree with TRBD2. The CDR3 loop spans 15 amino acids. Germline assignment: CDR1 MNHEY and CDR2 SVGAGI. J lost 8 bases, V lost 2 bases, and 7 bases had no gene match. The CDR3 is CASSYLSGSSYEQFF. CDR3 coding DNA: TGTGCCAGCAGTTACCTTAGCGGGAGTAGCTATGAGCAGTTCTTC.

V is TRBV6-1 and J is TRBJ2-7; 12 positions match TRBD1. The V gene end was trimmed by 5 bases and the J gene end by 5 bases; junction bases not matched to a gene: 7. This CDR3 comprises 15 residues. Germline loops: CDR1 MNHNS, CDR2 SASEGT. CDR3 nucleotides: TGTGCCAGCAGTCAAAGTGGGACAGGGGGCGACGAGCAGTACTTC. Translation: CASSQSGTGGDEQYF.

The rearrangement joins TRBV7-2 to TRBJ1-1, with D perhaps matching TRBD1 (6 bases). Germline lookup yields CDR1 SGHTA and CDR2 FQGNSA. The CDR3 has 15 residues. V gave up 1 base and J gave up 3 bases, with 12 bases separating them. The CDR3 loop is CASSLERPGDTEAFF. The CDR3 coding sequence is TGTGCCAGCAGCTTAGAAAGGCCAGGGGACACTGAAGCTTTCTTT.

CDR3 protein: CASSVVGGRETQYF. In DNA, the CDR3 is TGTGCCAGCAGCGTAGTTGGAGGGAGGGAGACCCAGTACTTC. The chain joins TRBV9 to TRBJ2-5; D perhaps matches TRBD2 (6 bases). Trimming took 0 bases from V and 5 from J, leaving 11 bases between them. The CDR3 has 14 residues. CDR1 is SGDLS and CDR2 is YYNGEE in the germline V gene.

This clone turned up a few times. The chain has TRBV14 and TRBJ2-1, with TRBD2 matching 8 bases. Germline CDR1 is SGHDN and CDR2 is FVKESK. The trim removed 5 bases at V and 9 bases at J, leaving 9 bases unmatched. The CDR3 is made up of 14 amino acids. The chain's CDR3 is CASSSRGAGVEQFF. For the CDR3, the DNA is TGTGCCAGCAGCTCGCGAGGAGCGGGAGTTGAGCAGTTCTTC.

This CDR3 reads CASSLREWYGYTF. CDR3 nucleotides: TGTGCCAGCAGCTTAAGGGAGTGGTATGGCTACACCTTC. The chain employs TRBV7-9 and TRBJ1-2; D is unresolved. Germline values: CDR1 SEHNR, CDR2 FQNEAQ (reference sequence). Trimming stripped 2 bases from V and 5 bases from J, with 9 bases between. The CDR3 runs to 13 residues.

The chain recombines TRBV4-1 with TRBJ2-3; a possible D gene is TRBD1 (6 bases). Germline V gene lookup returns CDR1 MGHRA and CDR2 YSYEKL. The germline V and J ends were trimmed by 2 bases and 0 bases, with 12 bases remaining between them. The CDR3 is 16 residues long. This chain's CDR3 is CASSQRTVGSTDTQYF. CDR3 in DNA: TGCGCCAGCAGCCAAAGGACAGTAGGTAGCACAGATACGCAGTATTTT.